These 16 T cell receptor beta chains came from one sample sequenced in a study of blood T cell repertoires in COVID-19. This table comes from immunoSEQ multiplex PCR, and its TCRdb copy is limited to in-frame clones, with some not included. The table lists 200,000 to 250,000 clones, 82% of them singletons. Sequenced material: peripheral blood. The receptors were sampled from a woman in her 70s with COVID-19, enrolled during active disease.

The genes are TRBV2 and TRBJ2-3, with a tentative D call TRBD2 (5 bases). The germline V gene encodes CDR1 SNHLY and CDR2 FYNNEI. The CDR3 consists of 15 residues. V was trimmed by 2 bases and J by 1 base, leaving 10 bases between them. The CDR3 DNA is TGTGCCAGCAGTGAAAGCGGACCCCGCACAGATACGCAGTATTTT. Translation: CASSESGPRTDTQYF.

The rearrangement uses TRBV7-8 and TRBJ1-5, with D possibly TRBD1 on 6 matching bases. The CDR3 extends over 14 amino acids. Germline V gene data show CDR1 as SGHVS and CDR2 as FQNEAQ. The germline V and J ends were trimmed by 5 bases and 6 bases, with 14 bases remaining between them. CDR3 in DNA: TGTGCCAGCAGCACCAGACAGGTTCGTCAGCCCCAGCATTTT. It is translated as CASSTRQVRQPQHF. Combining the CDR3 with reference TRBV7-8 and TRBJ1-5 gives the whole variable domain GAGVSQSPRYKVAKRGQDVALRCDPISGHVSLFWYQQALGQGPEFLTYFQNEAQLDKSGLPSDRFFAERPEGSVSTLKIQRTQQEDSAVYLCASSTRQVRQPQHFGDGTRLSIL.

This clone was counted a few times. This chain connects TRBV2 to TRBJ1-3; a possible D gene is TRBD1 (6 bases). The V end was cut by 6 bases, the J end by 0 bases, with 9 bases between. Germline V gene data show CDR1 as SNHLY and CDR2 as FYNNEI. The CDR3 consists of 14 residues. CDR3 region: CASRTGVSGNTIYF. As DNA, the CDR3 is TGTGCCAGCAGGACAGGAGTCTCTGGAAACACCATATATTTT.

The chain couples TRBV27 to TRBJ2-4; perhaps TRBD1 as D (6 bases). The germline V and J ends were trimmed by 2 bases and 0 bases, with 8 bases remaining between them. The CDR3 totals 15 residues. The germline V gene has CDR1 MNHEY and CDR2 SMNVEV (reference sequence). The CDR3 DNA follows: TGTGCCAGCAGTTTACAGGGGCTAGCCAAAAACATTCAGTACTTC. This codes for CASSLQGLAKNIQYF.

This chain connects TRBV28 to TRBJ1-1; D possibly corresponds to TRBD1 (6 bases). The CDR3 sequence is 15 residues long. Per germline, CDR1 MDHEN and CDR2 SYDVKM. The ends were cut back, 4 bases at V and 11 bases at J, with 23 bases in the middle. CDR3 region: CASSSADRAETAAFF. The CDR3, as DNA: TGTGCCAGCAGTTCGGCGGACAGAGCTGAAACGGCGGCTTTCTTT.

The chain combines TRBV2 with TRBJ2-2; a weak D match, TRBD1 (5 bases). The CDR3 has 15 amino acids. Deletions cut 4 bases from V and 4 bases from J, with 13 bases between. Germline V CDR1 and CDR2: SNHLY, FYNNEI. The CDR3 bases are TGTGCCAGCAGTGGATCAGGGTATGGCACCGGGGAGCTGTTTTTT. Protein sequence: CASSGSGYGTGELFF.

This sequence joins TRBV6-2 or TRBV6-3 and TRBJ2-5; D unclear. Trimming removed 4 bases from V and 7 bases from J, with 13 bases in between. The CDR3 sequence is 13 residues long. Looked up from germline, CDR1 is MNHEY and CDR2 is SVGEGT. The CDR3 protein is CASSFGTSGTQYF. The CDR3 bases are TGTGCCAGCAGTTTTGGAACTTCAGGGACCCAGTACTTC.

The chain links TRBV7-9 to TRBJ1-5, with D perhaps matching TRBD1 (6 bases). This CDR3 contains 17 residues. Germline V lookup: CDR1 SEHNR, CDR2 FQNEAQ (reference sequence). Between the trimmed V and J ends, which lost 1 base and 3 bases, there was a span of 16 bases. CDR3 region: CASSLGRGLGANQPQHF. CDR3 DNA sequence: TGTGCCAGCAGCTTAGGAAGGGGCCTGGGGGCCAATCAGCCCCAGCATTTT.

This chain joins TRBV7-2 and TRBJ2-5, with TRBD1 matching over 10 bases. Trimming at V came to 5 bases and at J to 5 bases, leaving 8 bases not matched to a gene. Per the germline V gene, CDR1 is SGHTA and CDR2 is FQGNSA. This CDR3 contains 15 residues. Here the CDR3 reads CASSTGTGAWETQYF. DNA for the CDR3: TGTGCCAGCAGCACCGGGACAGGGGCTTGGGAGACCCAGTACTTC.

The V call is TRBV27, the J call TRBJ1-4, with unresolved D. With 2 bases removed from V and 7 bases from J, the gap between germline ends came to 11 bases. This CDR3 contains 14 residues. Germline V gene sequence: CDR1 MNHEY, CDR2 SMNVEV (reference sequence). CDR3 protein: CASSLVGSGEKLFF. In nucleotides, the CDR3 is TGTGCCAGCAGTTTAGTGGGTAGCGGTGAAAAACTGTTTTTT.

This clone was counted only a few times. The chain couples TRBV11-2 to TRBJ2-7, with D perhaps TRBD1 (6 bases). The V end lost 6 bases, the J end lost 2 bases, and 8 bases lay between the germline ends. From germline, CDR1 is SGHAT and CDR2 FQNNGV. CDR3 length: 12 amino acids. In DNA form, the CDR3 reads TGTGCCAGCAGGGACAGCACCTACGAGCAGTACTTC. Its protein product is CASRDSTYEQYF.

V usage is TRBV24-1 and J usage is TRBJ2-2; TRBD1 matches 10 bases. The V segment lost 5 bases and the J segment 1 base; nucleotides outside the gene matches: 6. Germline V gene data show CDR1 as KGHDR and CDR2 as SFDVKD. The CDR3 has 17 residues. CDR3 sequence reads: CATSARDRGLNTGELFF. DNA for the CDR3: TGTGCCACCAGTGCCCGGGACAGGGGCCTGAACACCGGGGAGCTGTTTTTT.

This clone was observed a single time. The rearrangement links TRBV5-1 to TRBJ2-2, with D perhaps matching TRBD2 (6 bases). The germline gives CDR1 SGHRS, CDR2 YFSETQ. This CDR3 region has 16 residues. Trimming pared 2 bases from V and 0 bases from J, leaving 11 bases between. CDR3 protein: CASSFLAGSNTGELFF. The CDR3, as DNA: TGCGCCAGCAGCTTCCTTGCGGGATCGAACACCGGGGAGCTGTTTTTT.

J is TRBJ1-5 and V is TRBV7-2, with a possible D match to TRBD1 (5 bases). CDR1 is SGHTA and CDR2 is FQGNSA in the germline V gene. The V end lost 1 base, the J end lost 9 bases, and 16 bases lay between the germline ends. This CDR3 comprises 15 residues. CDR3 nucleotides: TGTGCCAGCAGCTTAGTTGTTTCCACCCAGGGGCCCCAGCATTTT. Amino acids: CASSLVVSTQGPQHF.

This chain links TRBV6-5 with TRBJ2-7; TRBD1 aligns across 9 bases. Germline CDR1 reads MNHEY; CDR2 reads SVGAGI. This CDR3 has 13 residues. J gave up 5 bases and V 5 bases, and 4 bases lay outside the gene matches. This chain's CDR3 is CASSPGQGNEQYF. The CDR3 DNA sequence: TGTGCCAGCAGTCCGGGACAGGGAAACGAGCAGTACTTC.

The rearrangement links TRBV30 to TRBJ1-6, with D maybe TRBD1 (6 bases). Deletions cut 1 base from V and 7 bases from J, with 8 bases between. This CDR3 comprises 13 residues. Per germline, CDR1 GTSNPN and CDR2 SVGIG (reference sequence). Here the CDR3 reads CAWSGQENSPLHF. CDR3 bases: TGTGCCTGGAGTGGACAGGAAAATTCACCCCTCCACTTT. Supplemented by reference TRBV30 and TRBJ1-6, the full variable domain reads SQTIHQWPATLVQPVGSPLSLECTVEGTSNPNLYWYRQAAGRGLQLLFYSVGIGQISSEVPQNLSASRPQDRQFILSSKKLLLSDSGFYLCAWSGQENSPLHFGNGTRLTVT.